This entry describes one TCR beta chain. The read ends 3 residues shy of where the CDR3 ends; the end is completed using the germline J gene. immunoSEQ multiplex PCR used an average of roughly 1,300 ng genomic DNA. Measured with immunoSEQ multiplex PCR; TCRdb has only the in-frame clones, and not every one. Its table lists some 32,000 clones. This sample is drawn from a study of T cells in women clearing cervical HPV infection. V dropped 1 base and J dropped 7 bases, with 7 bases sitting between them. Germline V gene lookup returns CDR1 MNHNS and CDR2 SASEGT. This CDR3 is built from 12 residues. The receptor was derived from a woman aged 18 to 75 with a cervical HPV16 infection that either progressed to CIN3+ or cleared (not recorded which). The chain links TRBV6-1 to TRBJ1-1, with no clear D. The sequenced sample was blood buffy coat. The CDR3 reads CASSEGANEAFF. The part of the CDR3 DNA that was read is TGTGCCAGCAGTGAAGGGGCGAATGAA.